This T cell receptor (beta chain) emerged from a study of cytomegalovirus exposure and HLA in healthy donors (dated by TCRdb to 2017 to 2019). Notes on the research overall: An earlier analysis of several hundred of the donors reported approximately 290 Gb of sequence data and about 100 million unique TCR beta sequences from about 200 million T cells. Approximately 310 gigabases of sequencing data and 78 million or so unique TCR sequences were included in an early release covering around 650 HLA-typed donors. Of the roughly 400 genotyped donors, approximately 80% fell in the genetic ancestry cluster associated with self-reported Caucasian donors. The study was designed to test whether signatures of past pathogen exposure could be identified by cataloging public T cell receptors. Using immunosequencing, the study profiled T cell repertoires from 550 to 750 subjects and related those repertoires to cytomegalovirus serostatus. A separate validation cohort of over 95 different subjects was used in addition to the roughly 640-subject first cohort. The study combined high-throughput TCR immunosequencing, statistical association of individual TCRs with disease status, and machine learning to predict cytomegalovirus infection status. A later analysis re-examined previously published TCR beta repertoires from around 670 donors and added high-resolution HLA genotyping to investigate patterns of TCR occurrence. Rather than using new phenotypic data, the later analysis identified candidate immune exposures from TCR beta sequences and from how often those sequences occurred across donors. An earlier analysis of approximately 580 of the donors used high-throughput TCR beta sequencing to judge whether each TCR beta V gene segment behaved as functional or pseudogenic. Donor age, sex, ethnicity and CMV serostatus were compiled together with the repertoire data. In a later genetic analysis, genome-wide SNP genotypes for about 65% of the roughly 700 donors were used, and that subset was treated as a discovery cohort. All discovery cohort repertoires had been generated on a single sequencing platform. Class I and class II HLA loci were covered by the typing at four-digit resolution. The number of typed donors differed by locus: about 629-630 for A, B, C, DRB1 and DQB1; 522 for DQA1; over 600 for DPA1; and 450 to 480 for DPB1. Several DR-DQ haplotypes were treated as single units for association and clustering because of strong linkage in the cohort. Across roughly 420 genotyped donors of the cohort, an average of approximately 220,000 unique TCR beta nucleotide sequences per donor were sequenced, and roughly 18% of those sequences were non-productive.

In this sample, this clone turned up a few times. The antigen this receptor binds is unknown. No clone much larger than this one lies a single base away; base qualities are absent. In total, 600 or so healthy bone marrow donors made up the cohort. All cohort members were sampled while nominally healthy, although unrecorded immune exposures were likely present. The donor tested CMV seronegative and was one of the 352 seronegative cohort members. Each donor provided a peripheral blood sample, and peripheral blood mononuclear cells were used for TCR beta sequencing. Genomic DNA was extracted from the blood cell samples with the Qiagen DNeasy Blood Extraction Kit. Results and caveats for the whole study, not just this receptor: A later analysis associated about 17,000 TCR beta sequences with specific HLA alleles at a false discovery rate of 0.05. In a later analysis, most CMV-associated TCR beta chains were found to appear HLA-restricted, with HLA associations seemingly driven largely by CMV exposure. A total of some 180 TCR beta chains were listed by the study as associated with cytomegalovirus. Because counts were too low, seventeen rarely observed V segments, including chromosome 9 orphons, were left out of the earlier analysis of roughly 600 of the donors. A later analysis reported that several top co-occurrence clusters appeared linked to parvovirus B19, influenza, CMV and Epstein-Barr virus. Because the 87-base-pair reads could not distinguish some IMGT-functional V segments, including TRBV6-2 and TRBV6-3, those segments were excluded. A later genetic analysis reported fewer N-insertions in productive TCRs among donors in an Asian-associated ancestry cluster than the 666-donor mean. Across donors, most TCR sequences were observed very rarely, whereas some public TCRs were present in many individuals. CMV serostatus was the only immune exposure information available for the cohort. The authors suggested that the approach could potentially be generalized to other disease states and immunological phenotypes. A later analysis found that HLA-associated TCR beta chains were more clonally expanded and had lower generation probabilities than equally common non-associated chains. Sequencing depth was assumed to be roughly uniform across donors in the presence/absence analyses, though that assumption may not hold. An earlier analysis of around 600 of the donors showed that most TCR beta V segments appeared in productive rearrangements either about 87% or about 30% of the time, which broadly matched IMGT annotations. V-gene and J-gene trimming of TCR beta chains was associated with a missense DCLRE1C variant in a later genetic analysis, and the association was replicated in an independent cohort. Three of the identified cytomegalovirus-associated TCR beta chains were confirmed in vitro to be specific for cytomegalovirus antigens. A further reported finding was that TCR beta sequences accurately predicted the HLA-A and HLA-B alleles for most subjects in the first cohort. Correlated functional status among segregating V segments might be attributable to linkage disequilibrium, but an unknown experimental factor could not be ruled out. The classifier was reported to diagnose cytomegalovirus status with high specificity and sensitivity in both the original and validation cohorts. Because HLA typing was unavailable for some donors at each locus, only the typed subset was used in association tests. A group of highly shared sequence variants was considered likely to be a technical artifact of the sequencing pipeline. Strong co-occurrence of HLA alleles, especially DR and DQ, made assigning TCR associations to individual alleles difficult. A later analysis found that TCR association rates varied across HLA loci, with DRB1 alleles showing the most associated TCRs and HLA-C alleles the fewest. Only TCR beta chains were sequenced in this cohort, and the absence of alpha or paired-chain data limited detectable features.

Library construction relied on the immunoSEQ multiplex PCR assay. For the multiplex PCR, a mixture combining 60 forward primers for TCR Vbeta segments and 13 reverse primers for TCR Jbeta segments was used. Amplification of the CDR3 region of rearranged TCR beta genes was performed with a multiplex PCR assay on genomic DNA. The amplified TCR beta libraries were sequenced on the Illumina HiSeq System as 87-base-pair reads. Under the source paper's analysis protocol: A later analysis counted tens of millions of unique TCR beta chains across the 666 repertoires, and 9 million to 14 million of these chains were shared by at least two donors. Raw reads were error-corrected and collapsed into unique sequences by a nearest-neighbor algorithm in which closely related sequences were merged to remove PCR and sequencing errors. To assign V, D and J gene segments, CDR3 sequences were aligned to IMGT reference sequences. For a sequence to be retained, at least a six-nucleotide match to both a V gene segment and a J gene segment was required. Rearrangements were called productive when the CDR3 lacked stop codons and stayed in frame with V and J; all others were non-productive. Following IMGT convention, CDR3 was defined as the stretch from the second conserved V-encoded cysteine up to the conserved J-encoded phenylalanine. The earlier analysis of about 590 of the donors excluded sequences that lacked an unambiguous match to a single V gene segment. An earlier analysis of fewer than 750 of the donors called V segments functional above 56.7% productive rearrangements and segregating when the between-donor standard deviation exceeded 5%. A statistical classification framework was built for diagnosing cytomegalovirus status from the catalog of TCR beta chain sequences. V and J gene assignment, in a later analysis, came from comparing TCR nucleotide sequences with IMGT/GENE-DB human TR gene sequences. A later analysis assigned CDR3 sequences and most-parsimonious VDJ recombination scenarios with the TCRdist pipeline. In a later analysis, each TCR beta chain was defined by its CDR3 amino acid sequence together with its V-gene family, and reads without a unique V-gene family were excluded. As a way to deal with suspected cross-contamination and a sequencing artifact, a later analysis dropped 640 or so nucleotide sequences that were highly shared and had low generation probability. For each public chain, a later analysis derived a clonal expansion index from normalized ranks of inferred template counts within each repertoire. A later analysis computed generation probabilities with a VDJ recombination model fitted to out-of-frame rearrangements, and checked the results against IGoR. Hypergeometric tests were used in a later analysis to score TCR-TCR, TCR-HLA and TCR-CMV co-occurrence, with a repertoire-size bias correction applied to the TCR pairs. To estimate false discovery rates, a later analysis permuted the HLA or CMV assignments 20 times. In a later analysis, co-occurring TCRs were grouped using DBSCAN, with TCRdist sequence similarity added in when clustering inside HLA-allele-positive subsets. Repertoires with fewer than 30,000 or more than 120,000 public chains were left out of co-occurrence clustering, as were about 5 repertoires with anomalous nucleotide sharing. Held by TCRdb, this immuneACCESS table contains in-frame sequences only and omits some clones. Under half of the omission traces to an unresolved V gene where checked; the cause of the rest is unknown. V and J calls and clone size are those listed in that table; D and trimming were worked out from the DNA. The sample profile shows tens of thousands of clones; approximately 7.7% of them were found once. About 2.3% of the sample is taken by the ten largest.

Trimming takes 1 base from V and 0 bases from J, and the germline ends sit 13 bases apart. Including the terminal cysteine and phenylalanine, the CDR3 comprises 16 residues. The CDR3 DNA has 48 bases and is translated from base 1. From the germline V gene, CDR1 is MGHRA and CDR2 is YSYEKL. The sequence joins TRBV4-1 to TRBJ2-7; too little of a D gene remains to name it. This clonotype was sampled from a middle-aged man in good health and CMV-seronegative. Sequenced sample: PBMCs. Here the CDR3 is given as CASSQAIPGNSYEQYF. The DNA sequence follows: TGCGCCAGCAGCCAAGCCATTCCGGGTAACTCCTACGAGCAGTACTTC.